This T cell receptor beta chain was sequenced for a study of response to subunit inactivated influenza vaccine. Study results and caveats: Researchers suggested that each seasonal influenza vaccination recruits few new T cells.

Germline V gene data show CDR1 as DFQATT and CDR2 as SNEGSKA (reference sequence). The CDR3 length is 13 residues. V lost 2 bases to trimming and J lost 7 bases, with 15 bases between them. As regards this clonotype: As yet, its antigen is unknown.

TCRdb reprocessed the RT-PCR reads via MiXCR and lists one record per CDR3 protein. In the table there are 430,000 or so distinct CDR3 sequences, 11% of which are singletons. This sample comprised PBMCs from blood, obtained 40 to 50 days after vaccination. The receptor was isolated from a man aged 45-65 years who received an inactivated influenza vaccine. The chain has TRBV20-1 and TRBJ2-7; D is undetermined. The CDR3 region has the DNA TGCAGTGCTAGATCGCCGGGCCGCACTGAGCAGTACTTC. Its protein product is CSARSPGRTEQYF.